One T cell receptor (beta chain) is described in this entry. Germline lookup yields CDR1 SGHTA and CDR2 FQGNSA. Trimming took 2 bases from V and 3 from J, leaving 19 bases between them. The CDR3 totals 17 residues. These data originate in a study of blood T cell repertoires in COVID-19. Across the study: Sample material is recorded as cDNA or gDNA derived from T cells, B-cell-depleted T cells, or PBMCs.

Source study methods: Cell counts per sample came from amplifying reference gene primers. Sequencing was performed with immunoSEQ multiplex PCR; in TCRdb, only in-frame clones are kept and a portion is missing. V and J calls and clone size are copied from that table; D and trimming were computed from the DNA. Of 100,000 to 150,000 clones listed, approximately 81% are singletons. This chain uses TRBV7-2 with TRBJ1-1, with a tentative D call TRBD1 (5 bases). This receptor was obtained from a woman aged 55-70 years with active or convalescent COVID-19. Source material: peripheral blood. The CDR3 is CASSLFPGLTSDTEAFF. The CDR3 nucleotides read TGTGCCAGCAGCTTATTCCCGGGACTTACCTCGGACACTGAAGCTTTCTTT.